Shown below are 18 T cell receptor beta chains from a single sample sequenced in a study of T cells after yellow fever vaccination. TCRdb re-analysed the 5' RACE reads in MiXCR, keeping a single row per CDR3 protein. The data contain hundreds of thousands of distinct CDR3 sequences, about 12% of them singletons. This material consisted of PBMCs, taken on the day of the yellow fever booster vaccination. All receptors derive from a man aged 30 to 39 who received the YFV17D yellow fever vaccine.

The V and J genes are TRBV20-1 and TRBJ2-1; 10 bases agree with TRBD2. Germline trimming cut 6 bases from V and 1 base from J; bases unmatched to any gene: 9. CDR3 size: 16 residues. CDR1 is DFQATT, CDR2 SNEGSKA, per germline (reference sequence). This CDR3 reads CSAPKAGGRSYNEQFF. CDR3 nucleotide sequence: TGCAGTGCACCAAAAGCGGGAGGGAGGTCCTACAATGAGCAGTTCTTC.

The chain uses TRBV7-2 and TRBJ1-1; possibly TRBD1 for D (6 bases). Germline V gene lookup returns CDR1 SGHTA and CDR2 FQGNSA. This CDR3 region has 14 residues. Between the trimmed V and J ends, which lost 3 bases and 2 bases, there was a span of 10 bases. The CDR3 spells CASSFSTGNTEAFF. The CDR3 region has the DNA TGTGCCAGCAGCTTTTCGACAGGAAACACTGAAGCTTTCTTT. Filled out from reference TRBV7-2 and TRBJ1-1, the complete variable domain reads GAGVSQSPSNKVTEKGKDVELRCDPISGHTALYWYRQSLGQGLEFLIYFQGNSAPDKSGLPSDRFSAERTGGSVSTLTIQRTQQEDSAVYLCASSFSTGNTEAFFGQGTRLTVV.

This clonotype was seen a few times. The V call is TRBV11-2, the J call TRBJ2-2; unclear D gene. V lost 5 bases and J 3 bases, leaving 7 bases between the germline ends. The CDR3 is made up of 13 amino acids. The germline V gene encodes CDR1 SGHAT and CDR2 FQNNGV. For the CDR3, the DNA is TGTGCCAGCAGCCCCGAACACACCGGGGAGCTGTTTTTT. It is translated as CASSPEHTGELFF.

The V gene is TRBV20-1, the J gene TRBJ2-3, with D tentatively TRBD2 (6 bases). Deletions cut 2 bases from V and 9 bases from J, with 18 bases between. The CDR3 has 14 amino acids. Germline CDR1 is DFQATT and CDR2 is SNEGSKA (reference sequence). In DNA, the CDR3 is TGCAGTGCTAGATATAGCGGCGCAGCGTTGACGCAGTATTTT. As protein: CSARYSGAALTQYF.

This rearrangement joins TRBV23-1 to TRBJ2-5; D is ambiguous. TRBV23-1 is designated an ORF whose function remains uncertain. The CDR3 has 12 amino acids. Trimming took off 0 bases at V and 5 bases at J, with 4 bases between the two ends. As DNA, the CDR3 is TGCGCCAGCAGTCAATCCACGGAGACCCAGTACTTC. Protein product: CASSQSTETQYF.

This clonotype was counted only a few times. The CDR3 sequence: CASSLTPLGNEQFF. CDR3 sequence (DNA): TGTGCCAGCAGCTTAACCCCCCTAGGCAATGAGCAGTTCTTC. The chain joins TRBV7-9 to TRBJ2-1, with D hard to call. Germline values: CDR1 SEHNR, CDR2 FQNEAQ (reference sequence). There are 14 residues in the CDR3. Trimming removed 2 bases at V and 6 bases at J, with 11 bases between.

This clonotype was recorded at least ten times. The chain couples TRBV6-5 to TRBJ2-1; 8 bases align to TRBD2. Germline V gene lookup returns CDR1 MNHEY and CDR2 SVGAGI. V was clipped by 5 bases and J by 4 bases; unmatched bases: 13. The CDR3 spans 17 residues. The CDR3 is CASSPGTGTRPYNEQFF. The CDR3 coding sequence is TGTGCCAGCAGTCCAGGAACCGGGACTAGACCTTACAATGAGCAGTTCTTC.

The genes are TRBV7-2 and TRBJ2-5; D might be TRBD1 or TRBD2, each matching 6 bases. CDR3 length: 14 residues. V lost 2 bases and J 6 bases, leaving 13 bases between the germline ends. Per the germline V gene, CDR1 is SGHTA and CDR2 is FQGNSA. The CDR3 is CASSLSEGGKTQYF. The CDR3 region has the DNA TGTGCCAGCAGCTTATCAGAGGGGGGCAAGACCCAGTACTTC.

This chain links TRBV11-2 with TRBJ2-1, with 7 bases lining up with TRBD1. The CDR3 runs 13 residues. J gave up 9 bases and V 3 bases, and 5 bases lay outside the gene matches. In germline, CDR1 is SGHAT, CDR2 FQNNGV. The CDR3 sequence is CASSFRQGSEQFF. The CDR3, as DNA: TGTGCCAGCAGCTTTAGACAGGGCAGTGAGCAGTTCTTC.

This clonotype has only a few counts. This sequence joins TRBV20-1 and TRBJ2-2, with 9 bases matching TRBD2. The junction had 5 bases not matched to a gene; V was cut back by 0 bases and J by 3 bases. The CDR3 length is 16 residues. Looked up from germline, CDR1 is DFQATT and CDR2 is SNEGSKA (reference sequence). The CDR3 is CSARDRAGGYTGELFF. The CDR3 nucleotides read TGCAGTGCTAGAGATAGGGCGGGGGGGTACACCGGGGAGCTGTTTTTT.

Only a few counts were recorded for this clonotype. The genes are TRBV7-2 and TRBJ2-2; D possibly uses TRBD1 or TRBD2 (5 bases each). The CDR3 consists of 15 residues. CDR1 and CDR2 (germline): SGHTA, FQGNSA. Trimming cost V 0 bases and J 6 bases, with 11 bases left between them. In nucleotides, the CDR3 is TGTGCCAGCAGCTTAGCCGGGGTGGGGGCCGGGGAGCTGTTTTTT. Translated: CASSLAGVGAGELFF.

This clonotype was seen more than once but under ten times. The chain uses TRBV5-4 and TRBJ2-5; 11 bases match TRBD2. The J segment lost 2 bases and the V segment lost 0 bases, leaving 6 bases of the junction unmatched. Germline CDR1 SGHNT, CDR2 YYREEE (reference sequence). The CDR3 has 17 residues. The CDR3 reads CASSLGPGLAEQETQYF. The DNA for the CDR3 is TGTGCCAGCAGCTTGGGACCGGGACTAGCGGAACAAGAGACCCAGTACTTC.

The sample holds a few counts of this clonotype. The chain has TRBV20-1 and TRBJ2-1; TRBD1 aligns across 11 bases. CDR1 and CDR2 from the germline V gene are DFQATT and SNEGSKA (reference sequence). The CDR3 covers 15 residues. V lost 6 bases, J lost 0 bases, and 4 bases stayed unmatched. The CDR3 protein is CSATGTGGSYNEQFF. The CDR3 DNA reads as TGCAGTGCCACCGGGACAGGGGGCTCCTACAATGAGCAGTTCTTC.

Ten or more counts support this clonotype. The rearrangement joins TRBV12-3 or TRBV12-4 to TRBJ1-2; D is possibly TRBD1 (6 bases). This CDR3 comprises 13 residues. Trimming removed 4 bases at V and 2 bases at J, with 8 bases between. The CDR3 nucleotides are TGTGCCAGCAGTTCAGGACAGAACTATGGCTACACCTTC. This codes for CASSSGQNYGYTF.

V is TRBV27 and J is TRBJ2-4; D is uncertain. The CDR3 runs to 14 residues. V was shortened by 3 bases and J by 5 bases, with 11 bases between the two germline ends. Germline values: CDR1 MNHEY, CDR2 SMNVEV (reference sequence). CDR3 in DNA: TGTGCCAGCAGTTTCGGAGAACCCCAAAACATTCAGTACTTC. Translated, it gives CASSFGEPQNIQYF.

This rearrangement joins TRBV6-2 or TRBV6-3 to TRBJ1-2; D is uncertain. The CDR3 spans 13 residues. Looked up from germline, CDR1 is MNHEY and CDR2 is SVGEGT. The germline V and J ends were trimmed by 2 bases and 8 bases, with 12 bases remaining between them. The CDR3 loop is CASSYDGERGYTF. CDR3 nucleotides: TGTGCCAGCAGTTACGACGGAGAGCGGGGCTACACCTTC.

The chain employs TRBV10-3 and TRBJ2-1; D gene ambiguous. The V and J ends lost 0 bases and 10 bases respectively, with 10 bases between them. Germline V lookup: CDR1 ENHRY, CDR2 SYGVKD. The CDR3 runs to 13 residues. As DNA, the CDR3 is TGTGCCATCAGTGAGTCGAGTAGGCGGGAGCAGTTCTTC. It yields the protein CAISESSRREQFF.

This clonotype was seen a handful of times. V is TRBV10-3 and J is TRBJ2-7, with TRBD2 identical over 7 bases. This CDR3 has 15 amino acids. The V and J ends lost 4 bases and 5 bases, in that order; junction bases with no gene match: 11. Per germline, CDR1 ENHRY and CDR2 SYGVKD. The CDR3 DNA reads TGTGCCATCAGTGGGGGGGGAGGGGTCCCAGACGAGCAGTACTTC. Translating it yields CAISGGGGVPDEQYF.